Listed below are T cell receptor beta chains from one sample, sequenced in a study of CD8 T cells in ankylosing spondylitis. TCRdb re-analysed the 5' RACE reads in MiXCR, keeping a single row per CDR3 protein. Here the sample spans about 170,000 distinct CDR3 sequences, about 16% being singletons. Sequencing used blood, either unsorted or a sorted T cell fraction (not recorded which). The receptors shown here come from a male donor with ankylosing spondylitis or in good health (not recorded which). Each CDR3 is given with its conserved first and last residue. Fields, in order: V gene, J gene, clone size, D gene, CDR3 protein, CDR3 DNA. The D gene is left open where the match is weak. Size values are once, few and many counts, or a class for expanded clones, and some rows have none.

V: TRBV20-1; J: TRBJ2-2; size: -; D: -; CDR3: CSASDALLNTGELFF; DNA: TGCAGTGCTAGTGACGCCCTGTTAAACACCGGGGAGCTGTTTTTT
V: TRBV2; J: TRBJ2-2; size: -; D: -; CDR3: CASRGPGASPGELFF; DNA: TGTGCCAGCAGGGGCCCGGGAGCCTCGCCCGGGGAGCTGTTTTTT
V: TRBV12-3/TRBV12-4; J: TRBJ1-3; size: many; D: -; CDR3: CASSGPALPGNTIYF; DNA: TGTGCCAGCAGTGGACCGGCTCTACCTGGAAACACCATATATTTT
V: TRBV12-3/TRBV12-4; J: TRBJ2-1; size: -; D: TRBD2; CDR3: CASSSPSGRVGEQFF; DNA: TGTGCCAGCAGTTCCCCCAGCGGGAGGGTTGGTGAGCAGTTCTTC
V: TRBV20-1; J: TRBJ1-1; size: few; D: TRBD1; CDR3: CSAREGQGIEAFF; DNA: TGCAGTGCTAGGGAAGGACAGGGCATCGAAGCTTTCTTT
V: TRBV7-3; J: TRBJ1-1; size: many; D: -; CDR3: CASSLSGQSEAFF; DNA: TGTGCCAGCAGCTTAAGTGGGCAGTCTGAAGCTTTCTTT
V: TRBV9; J: TRBJ2-2; size: -; D: -; CDR3: CASSVGVGLTNTGELFF; DNA: TGTGCCAGCAGCGTAGGGGTGGGGCTAACGAACACCGGGGAGCTGTTTTTT
V: TRBV29-1; J: TRBJ2-7; size: -; D: -; CDR3: CSVRPDNGEQYF; DNA: TGCAGCGTGCGTCCGGACAATGGCGAGCAGTACTTC
V: TRBV6-5; J: TRBJ2-5; size: -; D: -; CDR3: CASSLVTGDPQYF; DNA: TGTGCCAGCAGTTTAGTGACAGGCGACCCCCAGTACTTC
V: TRBV29-1; J: TRBJ2-7; size: -; D: TRBD2; CDR3: CSALAGGLYEQYF; DNA: TGCAGCGCTTTAGCGGGAGGGCTCTACGAGCAGTACTTC
V: TRBV10-3; J: TRBJ2-5; size: -; D: TRBD1; CDR3: CAISVDREETQYF; DNA: TGTGCCATCAGTGTAGACAGGGAAGAGACCCAGTACTTC
V: TRBV5-6; J: TRBJ2-1; size: few; D: -; CDR3: CASSLALLLEYNEQFF; DNA: TGTGCCAGCAGCTTGGCCTTGTTGCTGGAGTACAATGAGCAGTTCTTC
V: TRBV29-1; J: TRBJ2-5; size: medium-sized; D: -; CDR3: CSGTTGHLETQYF; DNA: TGCAGCGGAACGACGGGACACTTGGAGACCCAGTACTTC
V: TRBV3-1; J: TRBJ2-1; size: many; D: TRBD2; CDR3: CASSQDRTSGIYNEQFF; DNA: TGTGCCAGCAGCCAAGATAGGACTAGCGGTATCTACAATGAGCAGTTCTTC
V: TRBV5-1; J: TRBJ1-4; size: -; D: TRBD1; CDR3: CASSLESGGQGHEKLFF; DNA: TGCGCCAGCAGCTTGGAGTCGGGAGGACAGGGGCATGAAAAACTGTTTTTT
V: TRBV18; J: TRBJ1-5; size: -; D: TRBD1; CDR3: CAGTMTGTGSISNQPQHF; DNA: TGTGCCGGAACCATGACCGGGACAGGGTCCATTAGCAATCAGCCCCAGCATTTT
V: TRBV28; J: TRBJ2-7; size: few; D: -; CDR3: CASSPGGLDYEQYF; DNA: TGTGCCAGCAGCCCCGGAGGGTTGGACTACGAGCAGTACTTC
V: TRBV15; J: TRBJ2-1; size: many; D: -; CDR3: CATSRLLTSSLWNEQFF; DNA: TGTGCCACCAGCAGACTCCTAACTAGCTCGCTGTGGAATGAGCAGTTCTTC
V: TRBV6-1; J: TRBJ2-1; size: -; D: -; CDR3: CASSAHGGEQFF; DNA: TGTGCCAGCAGTGCCCATGGAGGTGAGCAGTTCTTC
V: TRBV12-3/TRBV12-4; J: TRBJ2-3; size: many; D: TRBD2; CDR3: CASSLGLAGVTDTQYF; DNA: TGTGCCAGCAGCTTAGGGCTAGCGGGAGTCACAGATACGCAGTATTTT
V: TRBV28; J: TRBJ1-5; size: once; D: -; CDR3: CASSSYIQINQPQHF; DNA: TGTGCCAGCAGTTCGTACATTCAGATCAATCAGCCCCAGCATTTT
V: TRBV5-5; J: TRBJ1-5; size: many; D: -; CDR3: CASSVTTGSNQPQHF; DNA: TGTGCCAGCAGCGTAACGACAGGATCCAATCAGCCCCAGCATTTT
V: TRBV20-1; J: TRBJ1-5; size: -; D: TRBD1; CDR3: CSARQGDQPQHF; DNA: TGCAGTGCCCGTCAGGGGGACCAGCCCCAGCATTTT
V: TRBV10-3; J: TRBJ2-7; size: -; D: TRBD2; CDR3: CAISESLAGEEQYF; DNA: TGTGCCATCAGTGAGTCCCTAGCGGGAGAGGAGCAGTACTTC
V: TRBV25-1; J: TRBJ1-2; size: many; D: TRBD1; CDR3: CASSTQGIGGYTF; DNA: TGTGCCAGCAGTACACAGGGGATAGGAGGCTACACCTTC
V: TRBV20-1; J: TRBJ1-4; size: -; D: -; CDR3: CSAKAGTGYEKLFF; DNA: TGCAGTGCTAAGGCAGGAACGGGCTATGAAAAACTGTTTTTT